This T cell receptor (beta chain) was sequenced in a study of shared clonotypes between healthy human individuals. The study drew its donors from healthy HIV-negative adults without recent acute infections or vaccinations. Splitting of each subset's genomic DNA was done evenly across several immunoSEQ plates. Clones were sequenced by immunoSEQ multiplex PCR, and TCRdb holds only the in-frame ones, with some missing. The data hold 300,000 to 400,000 clones, with under 80% observed a single time. The CDR3 totals 14 residues. With 1 base removed from V and 4 bases from J, the gap between germline ends came to 11 bases. CDR1 is SGHRS, CDR2 YFSETQ, per germline.

V gene TRBV5-1 combines with J gene TRBJ1-2; unclear D gene. The origin of this receptor is a man aged 25 to 40 in good health. The specimen sequenced was memory CD4+ T cells sorted from blood. Subset: CD45RA-negative fraction. DNA of the CDR3: TGCGCCAGCAGCTTGAGTACAGACCTCTATGGCTACACCTTC. Residues: CASSLSTDLYGYTF.